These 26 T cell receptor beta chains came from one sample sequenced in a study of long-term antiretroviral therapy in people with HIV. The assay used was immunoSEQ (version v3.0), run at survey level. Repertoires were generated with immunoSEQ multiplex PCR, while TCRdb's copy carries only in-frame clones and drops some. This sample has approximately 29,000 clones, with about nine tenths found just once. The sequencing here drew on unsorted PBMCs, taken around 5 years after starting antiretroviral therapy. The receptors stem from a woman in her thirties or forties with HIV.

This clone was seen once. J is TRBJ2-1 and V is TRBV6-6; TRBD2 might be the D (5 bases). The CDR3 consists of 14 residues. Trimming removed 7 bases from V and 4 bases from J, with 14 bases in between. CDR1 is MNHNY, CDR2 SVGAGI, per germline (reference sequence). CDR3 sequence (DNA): TGTGCCAGCACCAAGTTTGAGGGTTACAATGAGCAGTTCTTC. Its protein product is CASTKFEGYNEQFF.

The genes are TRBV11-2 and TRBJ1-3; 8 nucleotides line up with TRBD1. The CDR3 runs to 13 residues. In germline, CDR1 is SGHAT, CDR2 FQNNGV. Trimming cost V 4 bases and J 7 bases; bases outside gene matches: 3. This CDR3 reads CASSSDRGNTIYF. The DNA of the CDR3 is TGTGCCAGCAGCTCCGACAGGGGTAACACCATATATTTT.

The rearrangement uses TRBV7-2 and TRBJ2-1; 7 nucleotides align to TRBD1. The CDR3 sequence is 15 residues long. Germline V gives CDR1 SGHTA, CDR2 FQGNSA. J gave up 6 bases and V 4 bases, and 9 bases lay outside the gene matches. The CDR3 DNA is TGTGCCAGCAGCTCCTGGGACAGTAGTGGCAATGAGCAGTTCTTC. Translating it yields CASSSWDSSGNEQFF.

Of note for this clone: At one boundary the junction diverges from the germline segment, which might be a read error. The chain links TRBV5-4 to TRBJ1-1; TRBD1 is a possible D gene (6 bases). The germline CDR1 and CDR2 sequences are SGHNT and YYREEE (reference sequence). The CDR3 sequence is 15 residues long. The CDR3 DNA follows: TGTGCCAGCAGCTTGGGAGGGGGAGTGAATACTGAAGCTTTCTTT. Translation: CASSLGGGVNTEAFF.

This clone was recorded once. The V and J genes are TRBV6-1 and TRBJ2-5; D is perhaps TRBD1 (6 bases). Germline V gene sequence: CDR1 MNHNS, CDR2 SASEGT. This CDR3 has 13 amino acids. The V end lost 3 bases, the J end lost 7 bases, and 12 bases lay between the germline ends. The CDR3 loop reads CASSEPGVGTQYF. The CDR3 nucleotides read TGTGCCAGCAGTGAGCCAGGGGTGGGGACCCAGTACTTC.

The CDR3 DNA reads TGTGCCAGCAGCCTTGAGGACGGAAAGAACACTGAAGCTTTCTTT. It yields the protein CASSLEDGKNTEAFF. V is TRBV7-6 and J is TRBJ1-1; D gene unclear. Per the germline V gene, CDR1 is SGHVS and CDR2 is FNYEAQ. The CDR3 totals 15 residues. V shed 5 bases and J shed 1 base, with 14 bases lying between them.

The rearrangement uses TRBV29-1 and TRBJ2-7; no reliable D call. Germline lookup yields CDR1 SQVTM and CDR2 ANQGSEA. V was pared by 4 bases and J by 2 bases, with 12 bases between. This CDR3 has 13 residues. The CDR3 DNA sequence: TGCAGCGTTGGGATGTGGGATCCCTACGAGCAGTACTTC. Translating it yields CSVGMWDPYEQYF.

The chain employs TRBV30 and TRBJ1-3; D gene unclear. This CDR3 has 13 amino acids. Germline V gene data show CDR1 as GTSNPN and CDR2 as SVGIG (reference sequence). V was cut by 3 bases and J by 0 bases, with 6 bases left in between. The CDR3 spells CAWRRVSGNTIYF. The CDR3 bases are TGTGCCTGGAGAAGAGTCTCTGGAAACACCATATATTTT.

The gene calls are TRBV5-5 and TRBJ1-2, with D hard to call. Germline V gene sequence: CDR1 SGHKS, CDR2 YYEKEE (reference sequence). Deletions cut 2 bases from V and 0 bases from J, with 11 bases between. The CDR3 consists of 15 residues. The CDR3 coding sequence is TGTGCCAGCAGCTTATCGCGGGATCCTAACTATGGCTACACCTTC. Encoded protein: CASSLSRDPNYGYTF.

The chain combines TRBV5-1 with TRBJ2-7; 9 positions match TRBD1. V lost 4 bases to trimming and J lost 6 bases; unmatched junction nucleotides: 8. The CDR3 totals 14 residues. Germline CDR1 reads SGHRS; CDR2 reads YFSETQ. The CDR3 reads CASSLDRGSAEQYF. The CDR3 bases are TGCGCCAGCAGCCTGGACAGGGGTTCAGCCGAGCAGTACTTC.

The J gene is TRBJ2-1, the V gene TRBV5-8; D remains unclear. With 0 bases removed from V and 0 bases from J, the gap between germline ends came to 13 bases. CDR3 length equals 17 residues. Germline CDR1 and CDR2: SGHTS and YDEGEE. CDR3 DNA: TGTGCCAGCAGCTTGGCCTTACTCCCGAGCTCCTACAATGAGCAGTTCTTC. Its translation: CASSLALLPSSYNEQFF.

The CDR3: CSVDWATEAFF. In DNA form, the CDR3 reads TGCAGCGTTGACTGGGCCACTGAAGCTTTCTTT. This chain links TRBV29-1 with TRBJ1-1, with D hard to call. V shed 3 bases and J shed 4 bases, with 6 bases lying between them. The CDR3 loop spans 11 amino acids. Germline V gene lookup returns CDR1 SQVTM and CDR2 ANQGSEA.

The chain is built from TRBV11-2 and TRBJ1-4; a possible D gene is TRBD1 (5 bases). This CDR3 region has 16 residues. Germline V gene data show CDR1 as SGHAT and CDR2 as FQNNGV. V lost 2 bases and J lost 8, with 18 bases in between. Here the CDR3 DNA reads TGTGCCAGCAGCTTACCAATCCATCTCGGGGGGGAAAAACTGTTTTTT. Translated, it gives CASSLPIHLGGEKLFF.

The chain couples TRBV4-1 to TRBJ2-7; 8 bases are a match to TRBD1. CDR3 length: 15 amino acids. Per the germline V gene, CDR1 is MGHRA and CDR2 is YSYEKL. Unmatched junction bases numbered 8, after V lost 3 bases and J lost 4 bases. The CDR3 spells CASSHPGQGIYEQYF. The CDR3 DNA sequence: TGCGCCAGCAGCCACCCCGGACAGGGTATTTACGAGCAGTACTTC.

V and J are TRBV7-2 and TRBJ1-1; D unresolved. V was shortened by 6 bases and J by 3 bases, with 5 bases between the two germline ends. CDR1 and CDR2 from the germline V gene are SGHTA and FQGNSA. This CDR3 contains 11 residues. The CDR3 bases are TGTGCCAGCAGATTATACACTGAAGCTTTCTTT. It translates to CASRLYTEAFF.

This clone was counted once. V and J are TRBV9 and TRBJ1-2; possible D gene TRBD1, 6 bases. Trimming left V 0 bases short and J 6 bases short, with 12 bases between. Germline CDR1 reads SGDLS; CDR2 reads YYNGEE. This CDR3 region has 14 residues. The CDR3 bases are TGTGCCAGCAGCGTAGCTCATCCAGGGGATGGCTACACCTTC. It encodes CASSVAHPGDGYTF.

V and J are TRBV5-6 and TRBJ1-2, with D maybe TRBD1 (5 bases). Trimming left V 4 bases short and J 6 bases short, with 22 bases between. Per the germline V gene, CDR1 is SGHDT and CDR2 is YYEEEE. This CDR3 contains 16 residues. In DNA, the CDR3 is TGTGCCAGCAGCGCCCAGCGGTGGGGCCATGGGGATGGCTACACCTTC. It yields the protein CASSAQRWGHGDGYTF. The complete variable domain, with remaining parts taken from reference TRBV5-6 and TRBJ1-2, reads DAGVTQSPTHLIKTRGQQVTLRCSPKSGHDTVSWYQQALGQGPQFIFQYYEEEERQRGNFPDRFSGHQFPNYSSELNVNALLLGDSALYLCASSAQRWGHGDGYTFGSGTRLTVV.

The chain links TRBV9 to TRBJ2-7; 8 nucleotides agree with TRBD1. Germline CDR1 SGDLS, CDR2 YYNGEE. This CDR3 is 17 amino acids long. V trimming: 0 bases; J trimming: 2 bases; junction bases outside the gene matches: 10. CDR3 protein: CASSVGGQAPSAYEQYF. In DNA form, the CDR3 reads TGTGCCAGCAGCGTAGGGGGACAGGCCCCATCCGCCTACGAGCAGTACTTC.

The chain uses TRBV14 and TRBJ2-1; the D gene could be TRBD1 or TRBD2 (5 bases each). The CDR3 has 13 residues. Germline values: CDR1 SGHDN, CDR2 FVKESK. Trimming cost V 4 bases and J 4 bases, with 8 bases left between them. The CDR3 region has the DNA TGTGCCAGCAGCCTGGGACCATACAATGAGCAGTTCTTC. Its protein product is CASSLGPYNEQFF.

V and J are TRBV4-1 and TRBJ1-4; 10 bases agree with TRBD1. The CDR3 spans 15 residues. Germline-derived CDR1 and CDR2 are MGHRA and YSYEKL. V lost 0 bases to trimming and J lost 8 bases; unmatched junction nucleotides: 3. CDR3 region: CASSQEGTGDEKLFF. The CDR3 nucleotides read TGCGCCAGCAGCCAAGAGGGGACAGGGGACGAAAAACTGTTTTTT.

CDR3 nucleotide sequence: TGTGCCAGCAGTCAAACCCGGGGATTGGGTGAAAAACTGTTTTTT. Its translation is CASSQTRGLGEKLFF. The gene calls are TRBV7-2 and TRBJ1-4, with no clear D. From germline, CDR1 is SGHTA and CDR2 FQGNSA. Trimming left V 6 bases short and J 7 bases short, with 18 bases between. The CDR3 covers 15 residues.

CDR3 residues: CAWSEGYGYTF. DNA of the CDR3: TGTGCCTGGAGTGAAGGGTATGGCTACACCTTC. The rearrangement uses TRBV30 and TRBJ1-2, with D unclear. The CDR3 runs 11 residues. Germline lookup yields CDR1 GTSNPN and CDR2 SVGIG (reference sequence). The V end was cut by 1 base, the J end by 5 bases, with 5 bases between.

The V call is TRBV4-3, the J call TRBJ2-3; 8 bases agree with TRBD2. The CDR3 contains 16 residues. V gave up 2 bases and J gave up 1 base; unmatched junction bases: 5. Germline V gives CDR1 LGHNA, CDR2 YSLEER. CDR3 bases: TGCGCCAGCAGCCAATTGGATAGCGGGGGCACAGATACGCAGTATTTT. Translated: CASSQLDSGGTDTQYF.

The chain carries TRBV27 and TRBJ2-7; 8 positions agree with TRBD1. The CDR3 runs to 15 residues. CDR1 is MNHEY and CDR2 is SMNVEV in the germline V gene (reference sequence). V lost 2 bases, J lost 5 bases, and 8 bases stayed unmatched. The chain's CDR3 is CASSLGTGGFHEQYF. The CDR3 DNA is TGTGCCAGCAGTTTAGGTACAGGGGGGTTCCACGAGCAGTACTTC.

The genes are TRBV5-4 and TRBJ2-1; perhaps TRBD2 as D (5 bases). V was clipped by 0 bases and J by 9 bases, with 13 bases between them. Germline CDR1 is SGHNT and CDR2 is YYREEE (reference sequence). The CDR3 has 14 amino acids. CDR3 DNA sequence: TGTGCCAGCAGCTTGGATTCCTTCCGGGGTGAGCAGTTCTTC. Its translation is CASSLDSFRGEQFF.

The CDR3 coding sequence is TGTGCCGGACTTAGTCTGGGCGCCAACGTCCTGACTTTC. This encodes CAGLSLGANVLTF. This sequence joins TRBV30 and TRBJ2-6; D might be TRBD2 (5 bases). The germline V and J ends were trimmed by 8 bases and 7 bases, with 15 bases remaining between them. Germline assignment: CDR1 GTSNPN and CDR2 SVGIG (reference sequence). The CDR3 totals 13 residues.